These 8 T cell receptor beta chains were all obtained from the same sample, sequenced in a study of blood T cell repertoires in COVID-19. Sequencing was performed with immunoSEQ multiplex PCR; in TCRdb, only in-frame clones are kept and a portion is missing. The data show 99,000 or so clones, with about 91% seen just once and around 2% held by the top ten. Input material: peripheral blood. All receptors come from a man aged 50-60 years with COVID-19, enrolled during active disease.

The chain is built from TRBV2 and TRBJ2-2; TRBD2 aligns across 9 bases. Trimming took 5 bases from V and 7 from J; bases not matched to a gene: 11. This CDR3 comprises 16 residues. In germline, CDR1 is SNHLY, CDR2 FYNNEI. The CDR3 is CASSTPGLALGGELFF. The CDR3 DNA is TGTGCCAGCAGTACCCCGGGACTAGCACTTGGCGGGGAGCTGTTTTTT.

The rearrangement uses TRBV11-2 and TRBJ2-7; 11 bases align to TRBD1. The germline V gene has CDR1 SGHAT and CDR2 FQNNGV. J was trimmed by 3 bases and V by 3 bases; bases with no gene match: 7. The CDR3 is made up of 16 amino acids. In DNA form, the CDR3 reads TGTGCCAGCAGCTTTTTCTCCGGGACAGGGGGCTACGAGCAGTACTTC. Its protein product is CASSFFSGTGGYEQYF.

J is TRBJ1-1 and V is TRBV3-1 (or the pseudogene TRBV3-2); D not certain. Germline V CDR1 and CDR2: LGHDT, YNNKEL (reference sequence). Between the trimmed V and J ends, which lost 6 bases and 1 base, there was a span of 9 bases. The CDR3 loop spans 13 amino acids. DNA for the CDR3: TGTGCCAGCAGTTCCGTGTGGAACACTGAAGCTTTCTTT. Amino acids: CASSSVWNTEAFF.

The genes are TRBV6-6 and TRBJ1-3; D possibly corresponds to TRBD1 (5 bases). Germline V gives CDR1 MNHNY, CDR2 SVGAGI (reference sequence). This CDR3 has 13 residues. V was pared by 5 bases and J by 4 bases, with 9 bases between. The CDR3 nucleotides are TGTGCCAGCAGTGCCCGACAGGGAAACACCATATATTTT. It yields the protein CASSARQGNTIYF.

This rearrangement joins TRBV5-1 to TRBJ1-6; maybe TRBD1 (5 bases). CDR1 SGHRS and CDR2 YFSETQ come from the germline V gene. The V gene lost 4 bases and the J gene lost 9 bases, with 17 bases spanning the gap. The CDR3 is 15 residues long. Here the CDR3 reads CASSLKGQGGSPLHF. The DNA for the CDR3 is TGCGCCAGCAGCCTGAAGGGGCAGGGCGGTTCACCCCTCCACTTT.

This clone was seen a single time. The J gene is TRBJ1-6, the V gene TRBV7-8; D uncertain. CDR3 length: 15 amino acids. Trimming took 3 bases from V and 0 from J, leaving 6 bases between them. Germline values: CDR1 SGHVS, CDR2 FQNEAQ. The CDR3 DNA follows: TGTGCCAGCAGCTTCCACTCCTCCTATAATTCACCCCTCCACTTT. Its translation is CASSFHSSYNSPLHF.

CDR3 nucleotide sequence: TGTGCCAGCCGACAACAGGACTATGGCTACACCTTC. Translated: CASRQQDYGYTF. The V and J genes are TRBV27 and TRBJ1-2, with D perhaps matching TRBD1 (5 bases). V dropped 8 bases and J dropped 3 bases, with 10 bases sitting between them. The CDR3 is 12 residues long. Germline CDR1 MNHEY, CDR2 SMNVEV (reference sequence).

The V and J genes are TRBV5-5 and TRBJ1-6, with 8 bases lining up with TRBD1. The CDR3 totals 14 residues. The V segment lost 5 bases and the J segment 10 bases; nucleotides outside the gene matches: 8. Germline CDR1 and CDR2: SGHKS and YYEKEE (reference sequence). For the CDR3, the DNA is TGTGCCAGCAGGATGGACAGGGTAATCTCACCCCTCCACTTT. Its protein product is CASRMDRVISPLHF.